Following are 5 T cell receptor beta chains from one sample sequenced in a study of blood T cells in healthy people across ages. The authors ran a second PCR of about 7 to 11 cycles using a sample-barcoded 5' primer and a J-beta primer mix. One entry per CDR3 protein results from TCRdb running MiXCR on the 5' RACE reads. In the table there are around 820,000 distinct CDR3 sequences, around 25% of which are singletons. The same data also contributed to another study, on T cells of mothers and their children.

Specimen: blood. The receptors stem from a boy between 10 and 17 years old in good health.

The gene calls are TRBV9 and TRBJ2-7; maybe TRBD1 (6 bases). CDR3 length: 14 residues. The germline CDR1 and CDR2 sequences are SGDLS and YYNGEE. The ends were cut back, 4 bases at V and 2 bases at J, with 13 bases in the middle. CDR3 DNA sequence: TGTGCCAGCAGCCCCACCGGGACAACCTACGAGCAGTACTTC. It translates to CASSPTGTTYEQYF.

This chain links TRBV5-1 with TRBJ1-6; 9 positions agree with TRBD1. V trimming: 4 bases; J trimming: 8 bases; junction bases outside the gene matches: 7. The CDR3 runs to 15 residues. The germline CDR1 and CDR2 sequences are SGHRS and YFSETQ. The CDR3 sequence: CASSPNRQGDSPLHF. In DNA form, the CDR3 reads TGCGCCAGCAGCCCGAACCGACAGGGGGATTCACCCCTCCACTTT.

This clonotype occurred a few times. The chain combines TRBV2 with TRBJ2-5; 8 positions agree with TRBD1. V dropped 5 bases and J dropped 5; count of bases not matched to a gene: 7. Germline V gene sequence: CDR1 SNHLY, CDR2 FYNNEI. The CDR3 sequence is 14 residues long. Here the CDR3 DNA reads TGTGCCAGCAGTCCCACGACAGGGGATGAGACCCAGTACTTC. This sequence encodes CASSPTTGDETQYF.

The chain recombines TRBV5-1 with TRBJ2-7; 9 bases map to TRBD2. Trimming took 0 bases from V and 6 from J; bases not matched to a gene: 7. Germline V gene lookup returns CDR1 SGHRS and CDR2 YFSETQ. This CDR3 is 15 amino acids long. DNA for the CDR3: TGCGCCAGCAGCTTGGAGGGCGGGGGGGCCCCCGAGCAGTACTTC. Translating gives CASSLEGGGAPEQYF.

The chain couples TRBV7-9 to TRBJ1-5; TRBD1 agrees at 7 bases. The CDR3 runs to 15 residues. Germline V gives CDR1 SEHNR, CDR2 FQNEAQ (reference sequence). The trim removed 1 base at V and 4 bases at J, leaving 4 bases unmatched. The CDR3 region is CASSLGETGNQPQHF. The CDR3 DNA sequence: TGTGCCAGCAGCTTAGGGGAGACAGGGAATCAGCCCCAGCATTTT.